Listed below are T cell receptor beta chains from one sample, sequenced in a study of radiotherapy plus CTLA-4 blockade in lung cancer. The assay was immunoSEQ multiplex PCR, and TCRdb's table has in-frame clones only and misses some. This table holds 100,000 or so clones, roughly 80% found once. Specimen: peripheral blood, collected from a patient treated with radiotherapy plus ipilimumab. Source of these receptors: a human donor with non-small cell lung cancer that progressed on radiotherapy plus ipilimumab. The CDR3 runs from the conserved cysteine through the conserved F or W. The D gene is left open where the match is weak. Clone size is not always given. Where it is, it says once, few, many or a class for expanded clones.

>TRBV7-9|TRBJ2-1|NA|NA
CASSSTGTKYGEQFF
TGTGCCAGCAGCTCGACCGGGACCAAGTACGGTGAGCAGTTCTTC
>TRBV5-1|TRBJ2-7|NA|NA
CASSLGRRAYEQYF
TGTGCCAGCAGCTTGGGTCGGAGAGCCTACGAGCAGTACTTC
>TRBV7-8|TRBJ2-7|TRBD1|NA
CASSLTPGQWSSYEQYF
TGTGCCAGCAGCCTGACACCGGGACAGTGGAGCTCCTACGAGCAGTACTTC
>TRBV7-9|TRBJ2-5|NA|few
CAMGQQETQYF
TGTGCCATGGGACAACAAGAGACCCAGTACTTC
>TRBV2|TRBJ2-5|NA|NA
CAINEWVAETQYF
TGTGCGATAAATGAGTGGGTCGCCGAGACCCAGTACTTC
>TRBV10-3|TRBJ1-1|NA|NA
CAISERSGQGANTEAFF
TGTGCCATCAGTGAGAGGTCGGGTCAGGGAGCGAACACTGAAGCTTTCTTT
>TRBV6-1|TRBJ1-2|TRBD1|NA
CASSRGTGAYGYTF
TGTGCCAGCAGTAGGGGGACAGGGGCTTATGGCTACACCTTC
>TRBV6-6|TRBJ2-2|NA|NA
CASSLPNGVDTGELFF
TGTGCCAGCAGTCTACCCAACGGGGTCGACACCGGGGAGCTGTTTTTT
>TRBV10-3|TRBJ1-1|TRBD1|NA
CAISETTDRGEAFF
TGTGCCATCAGTGAGACCACGGACAGGGGCGAAGCTTTCTTT
>TRBV28|TRBJ1-1|NA|NA
CASSLQGEAFF
TGTGCCAGCAGTTTACAGGGCGAAGCTTTCTTT
>TRBV5-1|TRBJ2-3|TRBD2|NA
CASSPDRTSGDTQYF
TGCGCCAGCAGCCCAGACCGGACTAGTGGAGATACGCAGTATTTT
>TRBV19|TRBJ2-7|TRBD2|NA
CASRALGRENTYEQYF
TGTGCCAGTAGGGCTCTCGGGCGGGAGAACACCTACGAGCAGTACTTC
>TRBV6-5|TRBJ1-3|NA|NA
CASRGTGVGNTIYF
TGTGCCAGCAGGGGGACGGGGGTTGGAAACACCATATATTTT
>TRBV6-5|TRBJ1-2|NA|NA
CASSSRIFSGDYGYTF
TGTGCCAGCAGTTCCCGTATCTTTTCAGGGGATTATGGCTACACCTTC
>TRBV4-1|TRBJ2-7|NA|once
CASSPIYLSYEQYF
TGCGCCAGCAGCCCCATCTACTTGTCCTACGAGCAGTACTTC
>TRBV2|TRBJ2-7|NA|NA
CASSEGLYRYEQYF
TGTGCCAGCAGTGAGGGGCTCTACCGCTACGAGCAGTACTTC
>TRBV28|TRBJ2-2|TRBD2|NA
CASSPAGVAGELFF
TGTGCCAGCAGCCCAGCGGGGGTGGCCGGGGAGCTGTTTTTT
>TRBV7-9|TRBJ2-7|TRBD1|NA
CASRGQGQDEQYF
TGTGCCAGCAGGGGACAGGGCCAAGACGAGCAGTACTTC
>TRBV19|TRBJ1-2|TRBD1|NA
CASSRTAGTAYGYTF
TGTGCCAGTAGCCGAACCGCCGGGACAGCTTATGGCTACACCTTC
>TRBV2|TRBJ2-1|TRBD2|NA
CASKSGLAGSSSYNEQFF
TGTGCCAGCAAGTCCGGACTAGCGGGCTCAAGCTCCTACAATGAGCAGTTCTTC
>TRBV7-8|TRBJ1-1|NA|NA
CASSSDSIPFF
TGTGCCAGCAGCTCCGACTCAATACCTTTCTTT
>TRBV19|TRBJ2-7|NA|few
CASNPTGTGSYEQYF
TGTGCCAGTAACCCTACAGGGACGGGCTCCTACGAGCAGTACTTC